These 16 T cell receptor beta chains were sequenced from one sample in a study of T cell repertoires in cytomegalovirus infection. TCRdb processed the reads anew with MiXCR; each CDR3 protein has one entry. Of some 280,000 distinct CDR3 sequences in the sample, roughly an eighth were seen once. Sequenced material: PBMCs. These receptors all come from a human donor in good health (CMV status not recorded). Some clones in this sample may be carry-over from other donors' samples.

This clonotype was recorded many times. The V call is TRBV11-2, the J call TRBJ1-1; D remains ambiguous. The V gene's germline CDR1 is SGHAT and CDR2 FQNNGV. The CDR3 contains 14 residues. The V and J ends lost 5 bases and 0 bases respectively, with 10 bases between them. Here the CDR3 reads CASSIGWMNTEAFF. The CDR3 nucleotides are TGTGCCAGCAGCATAGGGTGGATGAACACTGAAGCTTTCTTT.

The chain joins TRBV20-1 to TRBJ2-7, with D perhaps matching TRBD2 (5 bases). CDR3 length equals 13 residues. Germline V gives CDR1 DFQATT, CDR2 SNEGSKA (reference sequence). Trimming pared 2 bases from V and 2 bases from J, leaving 10 bases between. DNA of the CDR3: TGCAGTGCTAGAAGGCGAGCGGCCTACGAGCAGTACTTC. This gives the protein CSARRRAAYEQYF.

The V gene is TRBV4-1, the J gene TRBJ2-7; 11 bases line up with TRBD2. The CDR3 is made up of 15 amino acids. Germline V lookup: CDR1 MGHRA, CDR2 YSYEKL. The V segment lost 0 bases and the J segment 6 bases; nucleotides outside the gene matches: 4. The CDR3: CASSQELAGAGEQYF. The CDR3, as DNA: TGCGCCAGCAGCCAAGAACTAGCGGGAGCGGGCGAGCAGTACTTC.

The sample holds a few counts of this clonotype. The chain combines TRBV15 with TRBJ1-5; possible D gene TRBD1, 5 bases. Germline CDR1 is LNHNV and CDR2 is YYDKDF (reference sequence). The CDR3 length is 14 residues. V was trimmed by 9 bases and J by 5 bases, leaving 17 bases between them. In DNA, the CDR3 is TGTGCCACTGGGGGAGGTGAGTGGGATCAGCCCCAGCATTTT. Residues: CATGGGEWDQPQHF.

In its sample, this clonotype was seen many times. The rearrangement joins TRBV25-1 to TRBJ1-1; D perhaps matches TRBD1 (6 bases). Deletions cut 4 bases from V and 1 base from J, with 7 bases between. CDR3 length: 13 residues. CDR1 is MGHDK and CDR2 is SYGVNS in the germline V gene. CDR3 sequence reads: CASSGGGNTEAFF. The CDR3 coding sequence is TGTGCCAGCAGTGGAGGGGGGAACACTGAAGCTTTCTTT.

This clonotype was counted at least ten times. The V call is TRBV7-9, the J call TRBJ2-1; a possible D gene is TRBD1 (5 bases). The germline V and J ends were trimmed by 5 bases and 8 bases, with 13 bases remaining between them. The germline CDR1 and CDR2 sequences are SEHNR and FQNEAQ (reference sequence). The CDR3 sequence is 13 residues long. In nucleotides, the CDR3 is TGTGCCAGCAGCGACCAGGGTTTCGATGAGCAGTTCTTC. It codes for CASSDQGFDEQFF.

This clonotype came up many times. For the CDR3, the DNA is TGTGCCAGCAGCCCCCGAGCGGGGCGACTCCACGAGCAGTACTTC. It specifies CASSPRAGRLHEQYF. The J gene is TRBJ2-7, the V gene TRBV7-2; 7 positions match TRBD2. V was clipped by 5 bases and J by 5 bases; unmatched bases: 12. This CDR3 region has 15 residues. Germline V gives CDR1 SGHTA, CDR2 FQGNSA. Based on the CDR3 plus reference TRBV7-2 and TRBJ2-7, the full variable domain is GAGVSQSPSNKVTEKGKDVELRCDPISGHTALYWYRQSLGQGLEFLIYFQGNSAPDKSGLPSDRFSAERTGGSVSTLTIQRTQQEDSAVYLCASSPRAGRLHEQYFGPGTRLTVT.

This clonotype was recorded many times. This rearrangement joins TRBV11-2 to TRBJ2-5; D unresolved. Germline V gene sequence: CDR1 SGHAT, CDR2 FQNNGV. Trimming removed 4 bases at V and 3 bases at J, with 15 bases between. The CDR3 spans 15 residues. DNA for the CDR3: TGTGCCAGCAGCTGGAGAAATGGGCGGAAAGAGACCCAGTACTTC. Translated, it gives CASSWRNGRKETQYF. The complete variable domain, with remaining parts taken from reference TRBV11-2 and TRBJ2-5, reads EAGVAQSPRYKIIEKRQSVAFWCNPISGHATLYWYQQILGQGPKLLIQFQNNGVVDDSQLPKDRFSAERLKGVDSTLKIQPAKLEDSAVYLCASSWRNGRKETQYFGPGTRLLVL.

This clonotype was seen ten or more times. The V and J genes are TRBV28 and TRBJ2-3; D remains unclear. The germline V gene has CDR1 MDHEN and CDR2 SYDVKM. The CDR3 runs to 13 residues. Deletions cut 6 bases from V and 3 bases from J, with 10 bases between. This CDR3 reads CASSPLRTDTQYF. The DNA of the CDR3 is TGTGCCAGCAGCCCCTTACGGACAGATACGCAGTATTTT.

This chain uses TRBV9 with TRBJ2-5, with TRBD2 as a possible D gene (5 bases). The CDR3 totals 14 residues. V was clipped by 0 bases and J by 4 bases, with 10 bases between them. Germline CDR1 SGDLS, CDR2 YYNGEE. The CDR3 nucleotides are TGTGCCAGCAGCGTAGCCCCACGGGGAGAGACCCAGTACTTC. This sequence encodes CASSVAPRGETQYF.

This clonotype was counted ten times or more. The rearrangement links TRBV12-3 or TRBV12-4 to TRBJ2-5; TRBD2 matches 7 bases. Trimming at V came to 6 bases and at J to 1 base, leaving 8 bases not matched to a gene. CDR3 size: 15 residues. The CDR3 spells CASRTGAGPQETQYF. The DNA of the CDR3 is TGTGCCAGCAGGACCGGAGCGGGGCCCCAAGAGACCCAGTACTTC.

As for this clonotype: At one end, the junction sequence differs from germline, possibly due to a read error. V is TRBV23-1 and J is TRBJ1-3; TRBD1 might be the D (6 bases). TRBV23-1 carries the ORF label, with uncertain function. The CDR3 totals 13 residues. CDR3 DNA sequence: TGCGGCAGCAGTCTCGGGGGCGAGAACACCATATATTTT. Amino acid sequence: CGSSLGGENTIYF.

This clonotype was detected many times. Written as DNA, the CDR3 is TGTGCCAGCAGTTACTCGAGAGGCGGGACGACGAGTGAAAAACTGTTTTTT. The encoded protein is CASSYSRGGTTSEKLFF. The rearrangement uses TRBV6-6 and TRBJ1-4; D perhaps matches TRBD1 (5 bases). Per the germline V gene, CDR1 is MNHNY and CDR2 is SVGAGI (reference sequence). This CDR3 region has 17 residues. Trimming removed 0 bases from V and 7 bases from J, with 18 bases in between.

This chain connects TRBV10-3 to TRBJ2-2, with D possibly TRBD2 on 5 matching bases. Between the trimmed V and J ends, which lost 11 bases and 1 base, there was a span of 11 bases. This CDR3 has 13 residues. Germline V gene lookup returns CDR1 ENHRY and CDR2 SYGVKD. The CDR3 reads CAGGRGNTGELFF. The CDR3, as DNA: TGTGCCGGAGGTCGAGGGAACACCGGGGAGCTGTTTTTT.

This clonotype was seen more than once but under ten times. The CDR3 loop reads CSANTDRGSTYEQYF. Here the CDR3 DNA reads TGCAGTGCTAACACGGACAGGGGGTCGACCTACGAGCAGTACTTC. The chain uses TRBV20-1 and TRBJ2-7; TRBD1 aligns across 10 bases. The CDR3 contains 15 residues. Germline V gives CDR1 DFQATT, CDR2 SNEGSKA (reference sequence). Germline trimming cut 4 bases from V and 2 bases from J; bases unmatched to any gene: 8.

This clonotype has a handful of counts. The CDR3 bases are TGTGCCAGCAGCTTAGCCCCTACCTCCTACAATGAGCAGTTCTTC. Amino acid sequence: CASSLAPTSYNEQFF. V usage is TRBV13 and J usage is TRBJ2-1; no reliable D call. The CDR3 is 15 residues long. The V end was cut by 1 base, the J end by 0 bases, with 7 bases between. Germline CDR1 PRHDT, CDR2 FYEKMQ (reference sequence).